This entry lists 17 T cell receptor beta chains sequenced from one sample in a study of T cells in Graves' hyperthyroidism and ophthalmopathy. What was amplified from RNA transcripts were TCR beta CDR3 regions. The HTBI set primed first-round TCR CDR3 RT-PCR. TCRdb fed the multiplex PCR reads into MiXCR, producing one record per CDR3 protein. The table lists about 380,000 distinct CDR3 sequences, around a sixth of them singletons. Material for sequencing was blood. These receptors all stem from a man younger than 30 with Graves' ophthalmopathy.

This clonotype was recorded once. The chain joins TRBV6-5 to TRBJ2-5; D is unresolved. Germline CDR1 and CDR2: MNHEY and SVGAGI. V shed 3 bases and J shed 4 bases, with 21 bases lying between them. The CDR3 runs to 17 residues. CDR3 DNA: TGTGCCAGCAGTTATTTCCGGGCCCTACCTGAGAGAGAGACCCAGTACTTC. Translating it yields CASSYFRALPERETQYF.

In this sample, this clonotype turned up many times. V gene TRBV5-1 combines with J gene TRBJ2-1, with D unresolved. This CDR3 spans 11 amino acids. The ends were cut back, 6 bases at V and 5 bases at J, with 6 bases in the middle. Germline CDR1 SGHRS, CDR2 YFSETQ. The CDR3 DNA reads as TGCGCCAGCAAGGGTGACAATGAGCAGTTCTTC. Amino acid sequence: CASKGDNEQFF.

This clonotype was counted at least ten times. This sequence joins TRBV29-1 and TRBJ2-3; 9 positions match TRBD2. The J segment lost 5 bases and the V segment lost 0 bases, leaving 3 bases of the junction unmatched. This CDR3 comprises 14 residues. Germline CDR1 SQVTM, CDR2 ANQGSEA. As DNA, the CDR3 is TGCAGCGTTGAAGAAGGCGGGAGGGGAGATACGCAGTATTTT. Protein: CSVEEGGRGDTQYF.

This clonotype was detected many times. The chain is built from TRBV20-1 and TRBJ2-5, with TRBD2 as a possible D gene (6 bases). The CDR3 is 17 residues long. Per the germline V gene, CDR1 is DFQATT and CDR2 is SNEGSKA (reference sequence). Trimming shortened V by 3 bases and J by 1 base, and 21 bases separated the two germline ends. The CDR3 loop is CSASGGIGGDSQETQYF. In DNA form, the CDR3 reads TGCAGTGCTAGTGGAGGCATCGGAGGGGATTCCCAAGAGACCCAGTACTTC.

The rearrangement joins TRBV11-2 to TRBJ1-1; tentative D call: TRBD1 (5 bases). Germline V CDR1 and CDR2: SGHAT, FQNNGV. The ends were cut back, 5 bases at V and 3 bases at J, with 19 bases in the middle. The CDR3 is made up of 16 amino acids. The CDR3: CASSPRNTGRDTEAFF. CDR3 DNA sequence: TGTGCCAGCAGCCCGAGAAACACGGGACGGGACACTGAAGCTTTCTTT.

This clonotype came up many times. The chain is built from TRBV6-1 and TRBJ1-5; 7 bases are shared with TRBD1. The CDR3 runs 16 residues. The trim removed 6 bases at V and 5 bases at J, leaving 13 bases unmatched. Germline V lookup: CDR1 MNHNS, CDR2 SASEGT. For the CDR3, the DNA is TGTGCCAGCAGGGAGAGCCGAGACAGGGACTATCAGCCCCAGCATTTT. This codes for CASRESRDRDYQPQHF.

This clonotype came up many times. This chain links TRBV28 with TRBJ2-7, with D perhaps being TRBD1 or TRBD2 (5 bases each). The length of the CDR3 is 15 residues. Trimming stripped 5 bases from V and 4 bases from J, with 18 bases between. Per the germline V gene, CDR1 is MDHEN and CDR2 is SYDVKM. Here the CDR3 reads CASSPTGTLGYEQYF. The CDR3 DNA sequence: TGTGCCAGCAGTCCAACCGGGACCCTGGGGTACGAGCAGTACTTC. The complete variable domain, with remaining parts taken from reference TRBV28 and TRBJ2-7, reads DVKVTQSSRYLVKRTGEKVFLECVQDMDHENMFWYRQDPGLGLRLIYFSYDVKMKEKGDIPEGYSVSREKKERFSLILESASTNQTSMYLCASSPTGTLGYEQYFGPGTRLTVT.

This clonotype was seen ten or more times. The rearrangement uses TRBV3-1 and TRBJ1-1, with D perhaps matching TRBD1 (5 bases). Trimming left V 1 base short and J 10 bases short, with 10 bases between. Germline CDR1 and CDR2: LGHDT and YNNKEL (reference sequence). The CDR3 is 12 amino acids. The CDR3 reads CASSQGGQAAFF. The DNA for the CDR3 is TGTGCCAGCAGCCAAGGGGGCCAGGCAGCTTTCTTT.

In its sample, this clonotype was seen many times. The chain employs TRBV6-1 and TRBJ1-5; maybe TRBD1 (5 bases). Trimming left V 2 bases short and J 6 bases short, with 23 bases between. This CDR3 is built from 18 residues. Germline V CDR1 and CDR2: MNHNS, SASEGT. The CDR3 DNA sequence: TGTGCCAGCAGTGAACGGAGGGGTCTCGGGTTTCTGGGTCAGCCCCAGCATTTT. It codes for CASSERRGLGFLGQPQHF.

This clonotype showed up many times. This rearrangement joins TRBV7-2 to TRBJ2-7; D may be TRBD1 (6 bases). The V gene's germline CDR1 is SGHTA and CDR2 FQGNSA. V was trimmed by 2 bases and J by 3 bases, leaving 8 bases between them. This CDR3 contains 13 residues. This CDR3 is CASSLQQGYEQYF. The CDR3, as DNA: TGTGCCAGCAGCTTACAACAGGGCTACGAGCAGTACTTC. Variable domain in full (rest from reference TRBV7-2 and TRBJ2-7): GAGVSQSPSNKVTEKGKDVELRCDPISGHTALYWYRQSLGQGLEFLIYFQGNSAPDKSGLPSDRFSAERTGGSVSTLTIQRTQQEDSAVYLCASSLQQGYEQYFGPGTRLTVT.

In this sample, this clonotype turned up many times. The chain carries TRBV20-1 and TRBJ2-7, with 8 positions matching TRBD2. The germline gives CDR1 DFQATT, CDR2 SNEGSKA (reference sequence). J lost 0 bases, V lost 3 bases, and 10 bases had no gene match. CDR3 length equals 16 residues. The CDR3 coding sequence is TGCAGTGCTAGCCCCCCGGGGGGGGACTTCTCCTACGAGCAGTACTTC. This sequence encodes CSASPPGGDFSYEQYF.

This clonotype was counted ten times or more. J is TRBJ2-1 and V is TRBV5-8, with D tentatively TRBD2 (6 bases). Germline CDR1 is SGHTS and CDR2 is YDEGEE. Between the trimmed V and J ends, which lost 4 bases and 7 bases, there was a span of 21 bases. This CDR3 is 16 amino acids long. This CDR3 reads CASSTIEGLRGNEQFF. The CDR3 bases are TGTGCCAGCAGCACGATCGAGGGATTACGGGGGAATGAGCAGTTCTTC. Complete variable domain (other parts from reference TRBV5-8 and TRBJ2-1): EAGVTQSPTHLIKTRGQQATLRCSPISGHTSVYWYQQALGLGLQFLLWYDEGEERNRGNFPPRFSGRQFPNYSSELNVNALELEDSALYLCASSTIEGLRGNEQFFGPGTRLTVL.

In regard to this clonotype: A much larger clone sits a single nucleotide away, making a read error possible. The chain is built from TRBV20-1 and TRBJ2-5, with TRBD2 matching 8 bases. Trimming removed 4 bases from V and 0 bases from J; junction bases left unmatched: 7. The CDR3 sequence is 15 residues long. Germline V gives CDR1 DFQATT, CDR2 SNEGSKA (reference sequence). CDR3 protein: CSATRGGRDQETQYF. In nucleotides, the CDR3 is TGCAGTGCTACCCGGGGGGGCCGGGACCAAGAGACCCAGTACTTC.

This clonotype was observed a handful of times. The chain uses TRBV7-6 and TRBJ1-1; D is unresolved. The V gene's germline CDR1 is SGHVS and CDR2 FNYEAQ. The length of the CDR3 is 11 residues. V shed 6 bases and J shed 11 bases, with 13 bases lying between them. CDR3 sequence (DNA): TGTGCCAGCAGTGGAGCTACGCGGGCTTTCTTT. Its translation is CASSGATRAFF. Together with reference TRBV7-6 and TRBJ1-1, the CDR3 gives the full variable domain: GAGVSQSPRYKVTKRGQDVALRCDPISGHVSLYWYRQALGQGPEFLTYFNYEAQQDKSGLPNDRFSAERPEGSISTLTIQRTEQRDSAMYRCASSGATRAFFGQGTRLTVV.

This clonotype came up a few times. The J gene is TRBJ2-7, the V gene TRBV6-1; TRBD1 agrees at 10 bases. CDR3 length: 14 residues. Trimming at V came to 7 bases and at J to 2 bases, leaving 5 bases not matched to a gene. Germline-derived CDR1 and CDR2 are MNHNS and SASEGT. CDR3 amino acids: CASMRDRGAYEQYF. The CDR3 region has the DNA TGTGCCAGCATGCGGGACAGGGGTGCCTACGAGCAGTACTTC.

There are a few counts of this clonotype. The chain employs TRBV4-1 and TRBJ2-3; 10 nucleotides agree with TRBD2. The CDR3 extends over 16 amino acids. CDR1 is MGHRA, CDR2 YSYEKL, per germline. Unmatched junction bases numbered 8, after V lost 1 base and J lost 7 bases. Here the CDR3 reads CASSQVAAGGAHTQYF. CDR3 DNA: TGCGCCAGCAGCCAAGTCGCAGCGGGAGGGGCACATACGCAGTATTTT.

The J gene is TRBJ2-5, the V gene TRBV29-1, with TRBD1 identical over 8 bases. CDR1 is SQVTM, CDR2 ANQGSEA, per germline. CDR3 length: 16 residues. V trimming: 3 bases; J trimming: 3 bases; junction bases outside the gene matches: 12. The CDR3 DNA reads TGCAGCGTTGATTTACGCGGGACAGGCAGAGAAGAGACCCAGTACTTC. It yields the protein CSVDLRGTGREETQYF.